This T cell receptor (beta chain) was identified in a study of blood T cells in healthy people across ages. With a J-beta primer mix and a sample-barcoded 5' primer, a second PCR ran about 7 to 12 cycles. A template-switch adaptor containing 12 random nucleotides labeled each cDNA molecule. Using its own MiXCR run on the 5' RACE reads, TCRdb lists one record per CDR3 protein. The table shows hundreds of thousands of distinct CDR3 sequences, with 58% occurring only once. The CDR3 is 15 amino acids. Germline trimming cut 2 bases from V and 4 bases from J; bases unmatched to any gene: 3. In germline, CDR1 is KGHSH, CDR2 LQKENI. Remarks on this clonotype: Its antigen is still unknown.

Whole-study results and caveats: Changes in expanded clonotypes were possibly confounded, as the CMV status of donors was unknown.

The receptor comes from a man aged 30 to 39 in good health. Source material: blood. The chain uses TRBV18 and TRBJ1-2; 11 bases agree with TRBD1. The CDR3 spells CASSPSGTGGYGYTF. The CDR3 DNA reads TGTGCCAGCTCACCATCCGGGACAGGGGGCTATGGCTACACCTTC.